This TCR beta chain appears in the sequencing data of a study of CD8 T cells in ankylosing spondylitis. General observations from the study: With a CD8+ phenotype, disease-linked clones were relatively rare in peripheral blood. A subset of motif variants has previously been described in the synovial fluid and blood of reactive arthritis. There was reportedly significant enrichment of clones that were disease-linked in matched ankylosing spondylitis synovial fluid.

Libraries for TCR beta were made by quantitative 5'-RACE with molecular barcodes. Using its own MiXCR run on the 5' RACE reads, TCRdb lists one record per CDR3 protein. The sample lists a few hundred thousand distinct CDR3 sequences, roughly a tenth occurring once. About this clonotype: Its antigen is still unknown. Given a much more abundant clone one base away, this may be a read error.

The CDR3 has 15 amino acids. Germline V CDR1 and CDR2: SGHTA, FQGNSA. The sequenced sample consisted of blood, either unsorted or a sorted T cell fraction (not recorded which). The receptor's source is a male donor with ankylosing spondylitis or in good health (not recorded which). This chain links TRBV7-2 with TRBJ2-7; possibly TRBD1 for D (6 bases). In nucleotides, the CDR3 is TGTGCCAGCAGCCAACTTACAGGGAGCGCCTACGAGCAGCACTTC. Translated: CASSQLTGSAYEQHF.